These T cell receptor beta chains were read from a single sample in a study of human CD8 memory T cell subsets. TCRdb reprocessed the 5' RACE reads; each CDR3 protein has one entry and no DNA is given. The sample has approximately 12,000 distinct CDR3 sequences, and its top ten clones hold approximately 8%. The source material was CD8+ T cells from PBMCs. The source is a human donor in good health. CDR3s include the opening cysteine and the closing phenylalanine or tryptophan. For some rows the clone size is stated as once, few or many, or as a class when expanded; others skip it.

j_call	v_call	cdr3_length	clone_size	cdr3_aa
TRBJ1-2	TRBV23-1	15	NA	CASSHRQEANYGYTF
TRBJ2-7	TRBV6-5	13	medium-sized	CASSPPTRNEQYF
TRBJ2-7	TRBV29-1	17	medium-sized	CSVEYLDQGTVTNEQYF
TRBJ2-5	TRBV2	13	medium-sized	CASSAAHQETQYF
TRBJ1-1	TRBV7-2	14	NA	CATQDRRLNTEAFF
TRBJ2-1	TRBV7-6	13	NA	CASSLGYGDEQFF
TRBJ2-7	TRBV29-1	16	NA	CSVEGLPGAQDYEQYF
TRBJ2-7	TRBV7-8	13	NA	CASSLVVVSEQYF
TRBJ2-1	TRBV7-9	12	medium-sized	CASGQEYNEQFF
TRBJ2-1	TRBV24-1	12	medium-sized	CATRGINNEQFF
TRBJ1-2	TRBV20-1	15	medium-sized	CSAYTPGTAQYGYTF
TRBJ2-1	TRBV20-1	16	NA	CSARGWTSGTYNEQFF
TRBJ1-2	TRBV28	13	medium-sized	CASSLSEKYGYTF
TRBJ2-1	TRBV27	14	NA	CASSPRDRFHEQFF
TRBJ1-1	TRBV5-4	13	medium-sized	CASSYGGGTEAFF
TRBJ2-7	TRBV21-1	13	NA	CASIRDRGYEQYF
TRBJ1-4	TRBV11-2	16	medium-sized	CASSLTPGTLGEKLFF
TRBJ1-3	TRBV5-1	17	medium-sized	CASSVRTGPSSGNTIYF
TRBJ2-1	TRBV4-3	14	NA	CASSQGSVYNEQFF
TRBJ2-2	TRBV2	16	NA	CATRELGGRNTGELFF
TRBJ2-1	TRBV2	14	NA	CARTTGYDGNEQFF
TRBJ1-2	TRBV27	15	NA	CASSALTGGFYGYTF
TRBJ2-3	TRBV5-5	16	NA	CASSLETGIGTDTQYF
TRBJ1-4	TRBV7-7	14	NA	CASSPDLANEKLFF
TRBJ1-5	TRBV11-2	13	medium-sized	CASSLWSNQPQHF
TRBJ2-1	TRBV7-3	14	medium-sized	CASSFRAGGYEQFF
TRBJ2-2	TRBV19	17	NA	CASSTQRAGWNTGELFF
TRBJ2-7	TRBV7-8	13	NA	CASSQAGPYEQYF
TRBJ2-7	TRBV28	13	medium-sized	CATAKQQRYEQYF
TRBJ2-5	TRBV6-2/TRBV6-3	15	NA	CASRERLAGVIAQYF
TRBJ2-3	TRBV6-6	13	NA	CASGGEFTDTQYF
TRBJ2-7	TRBV5-1	17	NA	CASSLGLASGTTYEQYF
TRBJ2-2	TRBV4-2	18	NA	CASSQRLAGDSYTGELFF
TRBJ2-1	TRBV29-1	13	medium-sized	CSAREGRGNEQFF
TRBJ1-1	TRBV5-6	15	medium-sized	CASSLGGTMNTEAFF
TRBJ1-6	TRBV2	14	NA	CASSGTGTNSPLHF
TRBJ2-2	TRBV12-3/TRBV12-4	16	NA	CASSLFQRVDTGELFF
TRBJ2-7	TRBV3-1	15	medium-sized	CASSNPGDSIYEQYF
TRBJ2-6	TRBV6-1	16	NA	CASSADGLAGANVLTF
TRBJ1-2	TRBV25-1	13	NA	CASSEQGNYGYTF
TRBJ2-7	TRBV20-1	20	NA	CSARARLSGQGPQPPYEQYF
TRBJ2-1	TRBV4-1	17	NA	CASSDTSGQSSYNEQFF
TRBJ1-1	TRBV28	12	NA	CASSFSEIEAFF
TRBJ2-1	TRBV5-1	16	NA	CASSLYASGEYNEQFF
TRBJ2-7	TRBV3-1	16	NA	CASSLLFTQASYEQYF
TRBJ2-7	TRBV7-2	15	NA	CASSLGLAGGYEQYF
TRBJ2-7	TRBV12-3/TRBV12-4	12	medium-sized	CASSPGGDEQYF
TRBJ2-2	TRBV6-2/TRBV6-3	15	medium-sized	CASSYAAEVPGELFF